This entry features one T cell receptor beta chain sequence. Per the germline V gene, CDR1 is SGHVS and CDR2 is FNYEAQ. Trimming pared 2 bases from V and 10 bases from J, leaving 15 bases between. The CDR3 is 14 amino acids. The source of the sample is a study of T cells after yellow fever vaccination. Using its own MiXCR run on the 5' RACE reads, TCRdb lists one record per CDR3 protein. The sample lists some 320,000 distinct CDR3 sequences; around a tenth were seen once. This receptor was identified in a man aged 18 to 30 who received the YFV17D yellow fever vaccine. The chain uses TRBV7-6 and TRBJ2-1; TRBD1 might be the D (5 bases). This specimen was CD4+ T cells sorted from PBMCs, taken 45 days after the yellow fever booster vaccination. Here the CDR3 DNA reads TGTGCCAGCAGCTTACCCCTTAGGGGCTCCGAGCAGTTCTTC. It codes for CASSLPLRGSEQFF.